The entry below gives a single T cell receptor beta chain sequence along with its context. There is no known antigen for this receptor. Base qualities are not at hand, and no much larger clone is one base apart. Enrolling through a virtual design, the prospective study's participants ranged in age from roughly 18 to 90 years and lived across more than 20 United States geographic areas. To assign participants to cohorts, the prospective study relied on clinical history that participants themselves reported in a screening survey and a study questionnaire. Recovered participants in ImmuneRACE Cohort 3 were defined by two consecutive negative NP/OP PCR tests, clearance by a healthcare professional, or resolution of symptoms. Mobile phlebotomists in the prospective study collected whole blood, serum and a nasopharyngeal or oropharyngeal swab from every participant. Prospective study participants could optionally give additional blood draws and questionnaires over an approximately 2-month period. Before DNA extraction, blood samples from the prospective study were shipped at room temperature or frozen.

CDR1 and CDR2 were assigned from the germline V gene as SGHRS and YFSETQ. V is pruned by 4 bases and J by 4 bases, leaving 6 bases of the junction without a gene match. The CDR3 numbers 16 residues from cysteine through phenylalanine. Only the CDR3 part of the read is kept: 48 bases, read in frame from the first base. The data belong to a study of blood T cell repertoires in COVID-19 (dated by TCRdb to about 2020). Background on the whole study: The collaborator samples originated in the United States, Italy and Spain and spanned the acute and convalescent phases of COVID-19. The prospective study material was composed of cDNA or gDNA derived from T cells, B-cell-depleted T cells, or PBMCs. Deeply sampled blood TCRbeta repertoires from subjects exposed to, actively infected with, or recovered from COVID-19 were included in the dataset. A freely available public database, intended as a resource for researchers studying the immune response to SARS-CoV-2, is where the repertoires were released. The samples were drawn from two sources: the first 160 participants of the ongoing ImmuneRACE study, and fewer than 1,500 subjects contributed by 6 global collaborators. Sample metadata almost always included a de-identified subject ID, COVID-19 status, age in years and sex. Where HLA class I and class II types were available, the types were taken from metadata supplied by the sample provider, not from assay-based typing.

The immunoSEQ Assay, a bias-controlled multiplex PCR, was used to amplify TCRbeta CDR3 regions from genomic DNA. From the authors' description of their analysis: Nucleated cell counts per sample were estimated from amplification of reference gene primers within the assay. To quantify the absolute abundance of each unique TCRbeta CDR3 rearrangement, sequence reads were collapsed and filtered. For each sample, productive Simpson clonality was calculated as the square root of Simpson's diversity index across productive rearrangements. TCRdb obtained this table from immuneACCESS and retained in-frame rearrangements with V and J assigned. These tables miss some clones; where compared with another copy, unresolved V genes account for less than half of the shortfall, and the remainder is unexplained. The DNA gave D and trimming, while V, J and clone size come from that table. Across this sample there are 200,000 to 250,000 clones, with about 90% seen only once. Together, the top ten hold 9.5% to 14% of the sample.

Results and caveats for the whole study, not just this receptor: The amount of clinical and demographic metadata varied by source and participant and was provided uncurated.

The material sequenced was PBMCs or T cells enriched from blood (not recorded which). This sequence was found in a man aged 25-45 years who had recovered from COVID-19. This chain joins TRBV5-1 to TRBJ2-3; 13 middle bases align to TRBD2. CDR3 protein: CASSAILAGGADTQYF. The nucleotide sequence reads TGCGCCAGCAGCGCAATACTAGCGGGAGGGGCAGATACGCAGTATTTT.